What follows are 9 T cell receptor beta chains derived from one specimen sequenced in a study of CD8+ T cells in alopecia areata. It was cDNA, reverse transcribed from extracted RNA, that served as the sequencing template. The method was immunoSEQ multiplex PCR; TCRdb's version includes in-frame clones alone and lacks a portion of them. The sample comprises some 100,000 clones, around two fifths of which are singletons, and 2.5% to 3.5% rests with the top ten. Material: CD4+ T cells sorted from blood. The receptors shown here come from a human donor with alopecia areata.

The DNA for the CDR3 is TGCGCCAGCAGCCTCGCTAGCGGGGGGGCCGCGGAGACCCAGTACTTC. This translates into CASSLASGGAAETQYF. The chain carries TRBV5-1 and TRBJ2-5, with 12 bases fitting TRBD2. V lost 4 bases, J lost 5 bases, and 9 bases stayed unmatched. The CDR3 is made up of 16 amino acids. CDR1 and CDR2 from the germline V gene are SGHRS and YFSETQ.

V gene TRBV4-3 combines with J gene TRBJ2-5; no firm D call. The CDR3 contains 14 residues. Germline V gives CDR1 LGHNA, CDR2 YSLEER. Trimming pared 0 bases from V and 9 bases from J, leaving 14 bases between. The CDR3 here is CASSQDRIERPQYF. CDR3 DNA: TGCGCCAGCAGCCAAGACAGAATCGAGCGACCCCAGTACTTC.

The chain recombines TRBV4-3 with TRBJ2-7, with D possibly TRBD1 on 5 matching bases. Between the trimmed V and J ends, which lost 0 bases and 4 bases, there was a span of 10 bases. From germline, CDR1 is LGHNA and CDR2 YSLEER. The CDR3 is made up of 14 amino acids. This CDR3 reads CASSQDSRAYEQYF. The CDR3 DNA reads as TGCGCCAGCAGCCAAGATAGCAGGGCGTACGAGCAGTACTTC.

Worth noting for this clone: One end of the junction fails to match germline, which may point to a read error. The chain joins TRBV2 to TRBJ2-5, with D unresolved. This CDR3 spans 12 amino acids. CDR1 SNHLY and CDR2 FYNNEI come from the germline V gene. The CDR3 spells CASSEFRRTFNF. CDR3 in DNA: TGTGCCAGCAGTGAATTCAGGCGGACCTTCAACTTC.

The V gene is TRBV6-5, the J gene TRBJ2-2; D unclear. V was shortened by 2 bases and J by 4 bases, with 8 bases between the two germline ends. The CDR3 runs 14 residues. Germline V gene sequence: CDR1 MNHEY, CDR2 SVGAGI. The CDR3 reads CASSYGRTTGELFF. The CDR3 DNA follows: TGTGCCAGCAGTTACGGACGTACCACCGGGGAGCTGTTTTTT.

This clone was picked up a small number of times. CDR3 sequence: CASSSLLSGGNSYEQYF. The CDR3 bases are TGCGCCAGCAGCTCTCTACTTAGCGGGGGAAACTCCTACGAGCAGTACTTC. V gene TRBV5-1 combines with J gene TRBJ2-7, with TRBD2 identical over 9 bases. The CDR3 runs to 17 residues. V gave up 3 bases and J gave up 0 bases; unmatched junction bases: 10. In germline, CDR1 is SGHRS, CDR2 YFSETQ.

CDR3 bases: TGTGCCAGCAGTGCGGAAGAGACCCAGTACTTC. It is translated as CASSAEETQYF. The V and J genes are TRBV2 and TRBJ2-5, with D unresolved. V was trimmed by 4 bases and J by 3 bases, leaving 3 bases between them. Germline V gene lookup returns CDR1 SNHLY and CDR2 FYNNEI. This CDR3 region has 11 residues. The variable domain in full, completed from reference TRBV2 and TRBJ2-5, reads EPEVTQTPSHQVTQMGQEVILRCVPISNHLYFYWYRQILGQKVEFLVSFYNNEISEKSEIFDDQFSVERPDGSNFTLKIRSTKLEDSAMYFCASSAEETQYFGPGTRLLVL.

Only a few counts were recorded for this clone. This chain's CDR3 is CASSQGADNTQYF. CDR3 bases: TGCGCCAGTTCACAGGGGGCAGATAATACGCAGTATTTT. The rearrangement links TRBV5-1 to TRBJ2-3, with 9 bases lining up with TRBD1. CDR1 and CDR2 (germline): SGHRS, YFSETQ. The CDR3 contains 13 residues. V was pared by 8 bases and J by 7 bases, with 8 bases of the junction left unmatched.

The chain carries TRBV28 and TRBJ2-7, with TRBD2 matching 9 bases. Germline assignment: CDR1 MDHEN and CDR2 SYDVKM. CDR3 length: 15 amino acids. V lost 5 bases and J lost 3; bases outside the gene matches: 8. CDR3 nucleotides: TGTGCCAGCAGTAAGGCGGGACTAGCCTACTACGAGCAGTACTTC. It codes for CASSKAGLAYYEQYF. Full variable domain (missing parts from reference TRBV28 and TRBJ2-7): DVKVTQSSRYLVKRTGEKVFLECVQDMDHENMFWYRQDPGLGLRLIYFSYDVKMKEKGDIPEGYSVSREKKERFSLILESASTNQTSMYLCASSKAGLAYYEQYFGPGTRLTVT.